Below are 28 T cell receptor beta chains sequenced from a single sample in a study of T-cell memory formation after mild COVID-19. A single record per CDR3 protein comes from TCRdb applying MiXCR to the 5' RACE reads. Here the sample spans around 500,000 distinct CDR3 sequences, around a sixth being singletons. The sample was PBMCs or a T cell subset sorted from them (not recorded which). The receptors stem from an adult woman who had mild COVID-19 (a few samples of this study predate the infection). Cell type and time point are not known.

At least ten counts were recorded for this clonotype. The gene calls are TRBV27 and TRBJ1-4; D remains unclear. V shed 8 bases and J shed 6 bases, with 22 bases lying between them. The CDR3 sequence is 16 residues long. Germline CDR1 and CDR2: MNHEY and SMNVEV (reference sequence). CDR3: CASSIGRGMGHEKLFF. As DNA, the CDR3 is TGTGCCAGCTCCATAGGGAGAGGGATGGGTCATGAAAAACTGTTTTTT.

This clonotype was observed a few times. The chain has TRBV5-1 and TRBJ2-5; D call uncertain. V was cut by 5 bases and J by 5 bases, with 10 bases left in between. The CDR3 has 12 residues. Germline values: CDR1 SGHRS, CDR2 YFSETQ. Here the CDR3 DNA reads TGCGCCAGCAGTGTGATGGGGGAGACCCAGTACTTC. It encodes CASSVMGETQYF.

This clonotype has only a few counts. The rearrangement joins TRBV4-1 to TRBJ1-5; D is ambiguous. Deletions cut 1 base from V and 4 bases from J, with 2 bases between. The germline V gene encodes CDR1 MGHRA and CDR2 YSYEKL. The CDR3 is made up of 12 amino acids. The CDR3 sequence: CASSQANQPQHF. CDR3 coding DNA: TGCGCCAGCAGCCAAGCAAATCAGCCCCAGCATTTT.

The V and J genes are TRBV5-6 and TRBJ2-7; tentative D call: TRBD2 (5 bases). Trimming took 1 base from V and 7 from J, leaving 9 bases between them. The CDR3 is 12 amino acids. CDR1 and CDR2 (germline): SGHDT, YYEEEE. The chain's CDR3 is CASSLSPGEQYF. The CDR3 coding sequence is TGTGCCAGCAGCTTGAGTCCGGGGGAGCAGTACTTC.

The chain's CDR3 is CASSPRTVFATNEKLFF. Here the CDR3 DNA reads TGCGCCAGCAGCCCAAGAACCGTCTTCGCAACTAATGAAAAACTGTTTTTT. The rearrangement uses TRBV4-1 and TRBJ1-4; D not certain. The CDR3 contains 17 residues. In germline, CDR1 is MGHRA, CDR2 YSYEKL. V shed 4 bases and J shed 0 bases, with 15 bases lying between them.

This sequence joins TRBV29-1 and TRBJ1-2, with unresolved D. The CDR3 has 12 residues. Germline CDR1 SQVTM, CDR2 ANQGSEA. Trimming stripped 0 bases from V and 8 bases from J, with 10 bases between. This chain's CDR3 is CSVEDTTDGYTF. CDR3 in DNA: TGCAGCGTTGAAGATACAACTGACGGCTACACCTTC. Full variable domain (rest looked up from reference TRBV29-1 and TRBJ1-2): SAVISQKPSRDICQRGTSLTIQCQVDSQVTMMFWYRQQPGQSLTLIATANQGSEATYESGFVIDKFPISRPNLTFSTLTVSNMSPEDSSIYLCSVEDTTDGYTFGSGTRLTVV.

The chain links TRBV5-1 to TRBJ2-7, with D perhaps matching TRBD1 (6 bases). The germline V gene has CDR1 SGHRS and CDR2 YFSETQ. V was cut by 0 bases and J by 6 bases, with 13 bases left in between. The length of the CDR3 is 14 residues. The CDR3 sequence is CASSLGQVVSEQYF. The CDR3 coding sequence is TGCGCCAGCAGCTTGGGACAGGTAGTCTCCGAGCAGTACTTC.

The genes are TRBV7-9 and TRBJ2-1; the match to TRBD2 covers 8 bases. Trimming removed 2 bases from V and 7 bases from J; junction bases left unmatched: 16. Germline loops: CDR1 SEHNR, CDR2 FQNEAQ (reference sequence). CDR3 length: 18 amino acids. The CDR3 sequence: CASSLPQGGLAGGNEQFF. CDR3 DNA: TGTGCCAGCAGCTTACCTCAAGGGGGGCTAGCGGGCGGGAATGAGCAGTTCTTC.

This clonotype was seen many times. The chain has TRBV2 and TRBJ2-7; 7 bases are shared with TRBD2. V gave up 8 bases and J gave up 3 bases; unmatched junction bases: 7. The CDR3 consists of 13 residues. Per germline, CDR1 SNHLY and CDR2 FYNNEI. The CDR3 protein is CASLLASGYEQYF. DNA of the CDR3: TGTGCCAGCCTGTTGGCTAGCGGCTACGAGCAGTACTTC.

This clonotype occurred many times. Here the CDR3 DNA reads TGTGCCAGCAGCCCCCTCGGGGGATCTGCGACAAATGAGCAGTTCTTC. Protein sequence: CASSPLGGSATNEQFF. The chain combines TRBV7-9 with TRBJ2-1, with a possible D match to TRBD2 (6 bases). The length of the CDR3 is 16 residues. V lost 5 bases and J 7 bases, leaving 21 bases between the germline ends. Germline values: CDR1 SEHNR, CDR2 FQNEAQ (reference sequence).

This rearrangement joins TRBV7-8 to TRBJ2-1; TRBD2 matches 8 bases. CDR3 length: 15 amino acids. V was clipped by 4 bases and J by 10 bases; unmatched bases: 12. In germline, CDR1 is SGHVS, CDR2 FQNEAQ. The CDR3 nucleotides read TGTGCCAGCAGCTCGGGACTAGGAGGGGATGGGGAGCAGTTCTTC. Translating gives CASSSGLGGDGEQFF.

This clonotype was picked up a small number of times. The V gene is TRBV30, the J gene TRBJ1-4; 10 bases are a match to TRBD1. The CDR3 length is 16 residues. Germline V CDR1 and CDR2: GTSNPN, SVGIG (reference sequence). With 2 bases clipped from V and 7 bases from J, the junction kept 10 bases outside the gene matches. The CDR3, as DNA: TGTGCCTGGAGTCACCCGACAGGGGGCAGGGGTGAAAAACTGTTTTTT. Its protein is CAWSHPTGGRGEKLFF.

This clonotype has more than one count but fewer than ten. CDR3 protein: CASSPDSGRRDEQYF. CDR3 in DNA: TGTGCCAGCAGCCCGGATAGCGGGAGAAGAGACGAGCAGTACTTC. The chain carries TRBV5-4 and TRBJ2-7, with 9 positions matching TRBD2. J gave up 5 bases and V 4 bases, and 10 bases lay outside the gene matches. This CDR3 region has 15 residues. Germline CDR1 SGHNT, CDR2 YYREEE (reference sequence). The variable domain in full, completed from reference TRBV5-4 and TRBJ2-7, reads ETGVTQSPTHLIKTRGQQVTLRCSSQSGHNTVSWYQQALGQGPQFIFQYYREEENGRGNFPPRFSGLQFPNYSSELNVNALELDDSALYLCASSPDSGRRDEQYFGPGTRLTVT.

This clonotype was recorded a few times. In DNA form, the CDR3 reads TGTGCTAGTGCCCCAGGGTTAACTAGCAATCAGCCCCAGCATTTT. Translation gives CASAPGLTSNQPQHF. The V gene is TRBV12-5, the J gene TRBJ1-5; TRBD1 might be the D (5 bases). This CDR3 is 15 amino acids long. The V and J ends lost 7 bases and 0 bases respectively, with 13 bases between them. Germline loops: CDR1 LGHNT, CDR2 FRNRAP.

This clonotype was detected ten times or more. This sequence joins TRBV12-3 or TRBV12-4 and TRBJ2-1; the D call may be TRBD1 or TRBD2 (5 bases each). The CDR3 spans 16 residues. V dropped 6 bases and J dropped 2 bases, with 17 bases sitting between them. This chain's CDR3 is CASRYGTPNAYNEQFF. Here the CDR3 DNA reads TGTGCCAGCAGGTACGGGACCCCGAATGCCTACAATGAGCAGTTCTTC.

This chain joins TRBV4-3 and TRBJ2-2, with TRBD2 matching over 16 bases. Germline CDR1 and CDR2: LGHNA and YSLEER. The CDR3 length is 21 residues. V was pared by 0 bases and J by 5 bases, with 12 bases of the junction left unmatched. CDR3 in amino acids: CASSQDRGLAGGPWKTGELFF. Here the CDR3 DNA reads TGCGCCAGCAGCCAAGATCGGGGACTAGCGGGAGGGCCGTGGAAAACCGGGGAGCTGTTTTTT.

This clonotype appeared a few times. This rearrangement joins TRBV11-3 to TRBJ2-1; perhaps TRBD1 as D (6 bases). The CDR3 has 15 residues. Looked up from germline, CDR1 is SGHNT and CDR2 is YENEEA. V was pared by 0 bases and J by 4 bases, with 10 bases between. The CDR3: CASSLETTGYNEQFF. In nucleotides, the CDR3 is TGTGCCAGCAGCTTAGAGACTACAGGGTACAATGAGCAGTTCTTC.

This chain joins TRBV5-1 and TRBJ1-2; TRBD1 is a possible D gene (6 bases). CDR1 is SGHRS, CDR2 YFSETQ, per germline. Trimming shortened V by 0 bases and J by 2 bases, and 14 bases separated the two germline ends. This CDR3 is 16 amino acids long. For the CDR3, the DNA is TGCGCCAGCAGCTTGGTTCCCGAAGGGGGGAACTATGGCTACACCTTC. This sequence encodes CASSLVPEGGNYGYTF.

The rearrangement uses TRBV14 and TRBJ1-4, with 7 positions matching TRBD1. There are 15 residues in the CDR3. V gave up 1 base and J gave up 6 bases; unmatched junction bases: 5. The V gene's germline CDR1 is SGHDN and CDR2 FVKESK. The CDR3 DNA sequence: TGTGCCAGCAGCCAAGCTGGCAGGGGGTATGAAAAACTGTTTTTT. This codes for CASSQAGRGYEKLFF.

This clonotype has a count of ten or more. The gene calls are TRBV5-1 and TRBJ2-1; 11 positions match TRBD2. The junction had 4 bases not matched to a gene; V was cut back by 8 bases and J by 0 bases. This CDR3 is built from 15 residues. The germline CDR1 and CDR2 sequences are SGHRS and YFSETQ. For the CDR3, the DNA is TGCGCCAGTTATAGCGGGGGGGACTCCTACAATGAGCAGTTCTTC. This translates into CASYSGGDSYNEQFF.

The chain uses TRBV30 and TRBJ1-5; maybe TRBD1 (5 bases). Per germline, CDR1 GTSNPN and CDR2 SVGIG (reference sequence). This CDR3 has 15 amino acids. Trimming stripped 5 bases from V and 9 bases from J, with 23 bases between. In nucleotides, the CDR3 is TGTGCCTGGGGCCTTTCCGGGCCCTCCGGGGGGCCCCAGCATTTT. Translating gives CAWGLSGPSGGPQHF. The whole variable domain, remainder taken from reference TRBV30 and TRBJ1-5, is SQTIHQWPATLVQPVGSPLSLECTVEGTSNPNLYWYRQAAGRGLQLLFYSVGIGQISSEVPQNLSASRPQDRQFILSSKKLLLSDSGFYLCAWGLSGPSGGPQHFGDGTRLSIL.

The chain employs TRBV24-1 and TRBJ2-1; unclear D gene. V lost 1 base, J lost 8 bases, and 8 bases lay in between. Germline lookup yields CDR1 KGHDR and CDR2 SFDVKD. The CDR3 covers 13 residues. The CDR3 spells CATSDFENDEQFF. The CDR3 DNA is TGTGCCACCAGTGATTTCGAGAACGATGAGCAGTTCTTC.

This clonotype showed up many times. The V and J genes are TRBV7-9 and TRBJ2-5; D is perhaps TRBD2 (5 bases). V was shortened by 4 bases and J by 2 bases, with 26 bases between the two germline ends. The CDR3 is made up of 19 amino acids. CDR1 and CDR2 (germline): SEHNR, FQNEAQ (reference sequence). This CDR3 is CASSSIPGWRTNNQETQYF. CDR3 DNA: TGTGCCAGCAGCTCTATTCCGGGATGGAGGACGAACAATCAAGAGACCCAGTACTTC.

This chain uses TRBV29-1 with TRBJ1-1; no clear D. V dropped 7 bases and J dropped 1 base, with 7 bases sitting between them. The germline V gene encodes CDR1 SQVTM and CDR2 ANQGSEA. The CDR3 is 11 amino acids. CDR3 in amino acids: CSAGRNTEAFF. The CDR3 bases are TGCAGCGCCGGCAGGAACACTGAAGCTTTCTTT.

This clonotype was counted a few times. The CDR3 loop is CASSKRPGTGGPYEQYF. DNA of the CDR3: TGTGCCAGCAGCAAAAGGCCCGGGACAGGGGGACCCTACGAGCAGTACTTC. The rearrangement links TRBV5-5 to TRBJ2-7, with TRBD1 identical over 11 bases. Germline trimming cut 4 bases from V and 2 bases from J; bases unmatched to any gene: 11. The CDR3 covers 17 residues. Germline CDR1 and CDR2: SGHKS and YYEKEE (reference sequence).

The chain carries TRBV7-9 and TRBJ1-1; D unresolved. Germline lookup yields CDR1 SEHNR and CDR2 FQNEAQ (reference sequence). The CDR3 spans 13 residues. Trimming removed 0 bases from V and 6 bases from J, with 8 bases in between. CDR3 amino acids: CASSLAKGPEAFF. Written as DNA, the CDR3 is TGTGCCAGCAGCTTAGCGAAAGGGCCTGAAGCTTTCTTT.

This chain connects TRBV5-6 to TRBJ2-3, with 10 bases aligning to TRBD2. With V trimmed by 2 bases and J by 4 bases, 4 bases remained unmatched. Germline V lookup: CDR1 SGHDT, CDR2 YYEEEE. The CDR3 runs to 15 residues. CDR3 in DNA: TGTGCCAGCAGCTTCTCTAGCGGGAGCCCAGATACGCAGTATTTT. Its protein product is CASSFSSGSPDTQYF.

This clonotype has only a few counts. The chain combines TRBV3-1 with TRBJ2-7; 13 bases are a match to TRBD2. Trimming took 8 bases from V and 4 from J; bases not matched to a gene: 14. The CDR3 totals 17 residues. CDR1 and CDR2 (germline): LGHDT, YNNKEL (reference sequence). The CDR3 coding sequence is TGTGCCAGCGGTTGGACTAGCGGGGGTCCCTTGAGATACGAGCAGTACTTC. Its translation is CASGWTSGGPLRYEQYF.